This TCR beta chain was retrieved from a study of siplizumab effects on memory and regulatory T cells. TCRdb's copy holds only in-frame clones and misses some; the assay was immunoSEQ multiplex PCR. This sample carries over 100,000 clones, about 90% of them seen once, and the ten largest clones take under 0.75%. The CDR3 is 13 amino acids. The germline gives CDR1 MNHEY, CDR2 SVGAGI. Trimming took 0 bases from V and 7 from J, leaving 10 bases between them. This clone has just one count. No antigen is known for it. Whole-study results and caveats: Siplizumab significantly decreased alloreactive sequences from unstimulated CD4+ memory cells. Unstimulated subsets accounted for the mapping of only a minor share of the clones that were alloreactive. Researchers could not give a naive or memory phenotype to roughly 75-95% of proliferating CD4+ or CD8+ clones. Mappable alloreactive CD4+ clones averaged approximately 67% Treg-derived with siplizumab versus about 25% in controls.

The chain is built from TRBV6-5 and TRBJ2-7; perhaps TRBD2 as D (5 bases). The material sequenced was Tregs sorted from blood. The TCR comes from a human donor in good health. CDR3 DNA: TGTGCCAGCAGTTACTCGACGGGGTTTGAGCAGTACTTC. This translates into CASSYSTGFEQYF.